The next 22 T cell receptor beta chains were all read from a single sample in a study of T cell clusters in autoimmune cytopenias. Multiplex touch-down PCR amplified TRB using TRB-A and TRB-B pools in one tube. TCRdb re-called the multiplex PCR reads and shows each CDR3 protein once, DNA omitted. Here the sample table reports about 15,000 distinct CDR3 sequences. Some 40,000 genome equivalents of blood DNA were amplified for TRB. These data were also reused for a study on T cell repertoires in aging, cancer and after chemotherapy.

Sequenced input: peripheral blood. Receptors were obtained from a human donor in good health.

V and J are TRBV5-8 and TRBJ2-5; the TRBD2 assignment by TCRdb is unverifiable without DNA. Germline V gene data show CDR1 as SGHTS and CDR2 as YDEGEE. CDR3 length: 15 residues. CDR3: CASSPSGQRKETQYF.

The rearrangement uses TRBV6-5 and TRBJ2-1; no DNA is available, so the TRBD2 call from TCRdb remains unchecked. Germline CDR1 is MNHEY and CDR2 is SVGAGI. The CDR3 has 15 amino acids. CDR3: CASSATSGGPNEQFF.

The rearrangement joins TRBV6-5 to TRBJ1-1; TCRdb returns TRBD1, unconfirmable since there is no DNA. This CDR3 has 14 residues. Germline assignment: CDR1 MNHEY and CDR2 SVGAGI. This chain's CDR3 is CATRLSGARTEAFF.

V gene TRBV24-1 combines with J gene TRBJ2-1; the TCRdb call, TRBD1, lacks DNA for checking. There are 13 residues in the CDR3. Looked up from germline, CDR1 is KGHDR and CDR2 is SFDVKD. CDR3 sequence: CATSDGGDNEQFF.

The chain is built from TRBV6-5 and TRBJ2-7. This CDR3 spans 13 amino acids. From germline, CDR1 is MNHEY and CDR2 SVGAGI. The CDR3 reads CASSQTVGDEQYF.

V is TRBV7-6 and J is TRBJ2-7; TCRdb's assignment of TRBD1 cannot be checked, as there is no DNA. Germline lookup yields CDR1 SGHVS and CDR2 FNYEAQ. The length of the CDR3 is 15 residues. CDR3 in amino acids: CASSIAGTGPGEQYF.

The chain uses TRBV19 and TRBJ1-2; the TCRdb call, TRBD1, lacks DNA for checking. Germline-derived CDR1 and CDR2 are LNHDA and SQIVND (reference sequence). The CDR3 loop spans 15 amino acids. The CDR3 is CASSKGTGRRNGYTF.

This clonotype counts as medium-sized by frequency. The chain combines TRBV6-6 with TRBJ1-4. Looked up from germline, CDR1 is MNHNY and CDR2 is SVGAGI (reference sequence). The CDR3 spans 14 residues. CDR3 region: CASSYWKSNEKLFF.

The genes are TRBV12-3 or TRBV12-4 and TRBJ1-3; TCRdb returns TRBD1, unconfirmable since there is no DNA. The CDR3 runs to 14 residues. The CDR3 protein is CASRGETSGNTIYF.

Measured by frequency, this clonotype is medium-sized. The chain is built from TRBV11-3 and TRBJ2-3; TCRdb designates TRBD2, a call that cannot be tested without DNA. The CDR3 consists of 13 residues. The germline gives CDR1 SGHNT, CDR2 YENEEA. This chain's CDR3 is CASSWRGADTQYF. Full variable domain (outside the CDR3, taken from reference TRBV11-3 and TRBJ2-3): EAGVVQSPRYKIIEKKQPVAFWCNPISGHNTLYWYLQNLGQGPELLIRYENEEAVDDSQLPKDRFSAERLKGVDSTLKIQPAELGDSAVYLCASSWRGADTQYFGPGTRLTVL.

This sequence joins TRBV6-5 and TRBJ2-7; TCRdb proposes TRBD1, but this gene call is untestable without DNA. Germline V gene lookup returns CDR1 MNHEY and CDR2 SVGAGI. There are 14 residues in the CDR3. The CDR3 loop is CASSLPGQTYEQYF.

The J gene is TRBJ2-2, the V gene TRBV6-5. The CDR3 consists of 14 residues. Germline lookup yields CDR1 MNHEY and CDR2 SVGAGI. The CDR3 protein is CASSYSRSTGELFF.

V gene TRBV27 combines with J gene TRBJ2-7; TCRdb's D call of TRBD1 is untestable without DNA. Germline V gives CDR1 MNHEY, CDR2 SMNVEV (reference sequence). This CDR3 comprises 17 residues. The CDR3 reads CATRSLYRGKPNYEQYF.

V and J are TRBV27 and TRBJ2-7; TCRdb names TRBD2, which stays unverified in the absence of DNA. Germline assignment: CDR1 MNHEY and CDR2 SMNVEV (reference sequence). The CDR3 is 15 amino acids. CDR3 region: CASAHISGRAYEQYF.

V usage is TRBV15 and J usage is TRBJ2-7. Germline V gene data show CDR1 as LNHNV and CDR2 as YYDKDF (reference sequence). This CDR3 region has 15 residues. CDR3 sequence reads: CATSRVTGGRHEQYF.

The rearrangement joins TRBV6-5 to TRBJ1-1; the D gene TCRdb calls, TRBD1, cannot be checked with no DNA. CDR1 MNHEY and CDR2 SVGAGI come from the germline V gene. The CDR3 consists of 12 residues. CDR3 protein: CASGQVNTEAFF.

In terms of frequency, this clonotype is medium-sized. The gene calls are TRBV6-2 or TRBV6-3 and TRBJ2-3; the TCRdb call, TRBD1, lacks DNA for checking. This CDR3 is built from 16 residues. Germline lookup yields CDR1 MNHEY and CDR2 SVGEGT. CDR3 region: CASSSPGQGRADTQYF.

The rearrangement uses TRBV25-1 and TRBJ1-4; the TCRdb call, TRBD1, lacks DNA for checking. CDR1 is MGHDK and CDR2 is SYGVNS in the germline V gene. CDR3 length: 15 amino acids. The CDR3 loop reads CASSEWARSNEKLFF.

V is TRBV7-6 and J is TRBJ1-6; TCRdb's assignment of TRBD1 cannot be checked, as there is no DNA. The CDR3 covers 16 residues. Germline loops: CDR1 SGHVS, CDR2 FNYEAQ. CDR3 sequence reads: CASSLGGARGGSPLHF.

This clonotype shows up as medium-sized by frequency. This sequence joins TRBV29-1 and TRBJ2-5; TCRdb reports TRBD2, a call that lacks DNA to check it against. Per the germline V gene, CDR1 is SQVTM and CDR2 is ANQGSEA. This CDR3 has 16 amino acids. CDR3 sequence: CSVGGVAAGIRETQYF.

V usage is TRBV19 and J usage is TRBJ2-2; absent DNA, TCRdb's TRBD2 call cannot be checked. The CDR3 spans 16 residues. Germline V CDR1 and CDR2: LNHDA, SQIVND (reference sequence). The CDR3 sequence is CASSLRLAGVPGELFF. Full variable domain (remainder filled in from reference TRBV19 and TRBJ2-2): DGGITQSPKYLFRKEGQNVTLSCEQNLNHDAMYWYRQDPGQGLRLIYYSQIVNDFQKGDIAEGYSVSREKKESFPLTVTSAQKNPTAFYLCASSLRLAGVPGELFFGEGSRLTVL.

The chain joins TRBV12-3 or TRBV12-4 to TRBJ2-5; the D call from TCRdb, TRBD1, cannot be confirmed without DNA. The CDR3 spans 15 residues. This chain's CDR3 is CASRGGTVGVETQYF.